A single sample gave rise to the 18 T cell receptor beta chains below, sequenced in a study of memory CD4+ T cells and cytomegalovirus serostatus. Single viable CD3+CD4+CD8-CD45RO+ cells were sorted as the memory CD4+ T cells. Data came from immunoSEQ multiplex PCR; TCRdb stores just in-frame clones and leaves some out. The data contain around 45,000 clones, under 85% of them singletons. Sequencing used memory CD4+ T cells from blood. These receptor sequences come from an adult in good health and CMV-seronegative.

The sample holds one count of this clone. This chain links TRBV7-6 with TRBJ1-4, with D hard to call. This CDR3 comprises 15 residues. Trimming left V 5 bases short and J 2 bases short, with 12 bases between. Germline V gene lookup returns CDR1 SGHVS and CDR2 FNYEAQ. The CDR3 DNA reads TGTGCCAGCAGCCGCAGCCCGGGGACTAATGAAAAACTGTTTTTT. Its translation: CASSRSPGTNEKLFF.

J is TRBJ2-1 and V is TRBV11-2, with 7 bases lining up with TRBD2. Germline CDR1 is SGHAT and CDR2 is FQNNGV. The CDR3 has 15 residues. Trimming at V came to 1 base and at J to 9 bases, leaving 9 bases not matched to a gene. CDR3 amino acids: CASSLVAGDGVEQFF. In nucleotides, the CDR3 is TGTGCCAGCAGCTTAGTGGCGGGGGATGGTGTTGAGCAGTTCTTC.

The V gene is TRBV2, the J gene TRBJ2-3, with a weak D call TRBD2 (6 bases). V was clipped by 4 bases and J by 8 bases, with 7 bases between them. The CDR3 sequence is 11 residues long. CDR1 is SNHLY and CDR2 is FYNNEI in the germline V gene. The CDR3 region is CASSVEGTQYF. For the CDR3, the DNA is TGTGCCAGCAGTGTGGAGGGTACGCAGTATTTT. Supplemented by reference TRBV2 and TRBJ2-3, the full variable domain reads EPEVTQTPSHQVTQMGQEVILRCVPISNHLYFYWYRQILGQKVEFLVSFYNNEISEKSEIFDDQFSVERPDGSNFTLKIRSTKLEDSAMYFCASSVEGTQYFGPGTRLTVL.

The V and J genes are TRBV5-1 and TRBJ2-3; TRBD2 matches at 10 bases. The CDR3 totals 15 residues. The V gene end was trimmed by 4 bases and the J gene end by 4 bases; junction bases not matched to a gene: 6. Per germline, CDR1 SGHRS and CDR2 YFSETQ. CDR3 sequence: CASSRSGGAADTQYF. In nucleotides, the CDR3 is TGCGCCAGCAGCAGAAGCGGGGGGGCCGCAGATACGCAGTATTTT.

The J gene is TRBJ2-2, the V gene TRBV6-5, with 9 bases aligning to TRBD1. The CDR3 is made up of 15 amino acids. CDR1 and CDR2 from the germline V gene are MNHEY and SVGAGI. With 6 bases clipped from V and 7 bases from J, the junction kept 9 bases outside the gene matches. Here the CDR3 DNA reads TGTGCCAGCAGACCACAGGGGGCCGGTGGCGGGGAGCTGTTTTTT. Its translation is CASRPQGAGGGELFF.

J is TRBJ1-5 and V is TRBV9, with no clear D. There are 14 residues in the CDR3. Germline loops: CDR1 SGDLS, CDR2 YYNGEE. With 2 bases removed from V and 2 bases from J, the gap between germline ends came to 8 bases. The CDR3 DNA is TGTGCCAGCAGCGTCGGCTGGGGCAATCAGCCCCAGCATTTT. Encoded protein: CASSVGWGNQPQHF.

The chain is built from TRBV11-3 and TRBJ2-1, with 12 positions matching TRBD2. Germline loops: CDR1 SGHNT, CDR2 YENEEA. With V trimmed by 0 bases and J by 4 bases, 7 bases remained unmatched. CDR3 length: 18 residues. The CDR3 coding sequence is TGTGCCAGCAGCTTAGACTCGACTAGCGGGGGACCATACAATGAGCAGTTCTTC. Its protein product is CASSLDSTSGGPYNEQFF. Variable domain in full (rest from reference TRBV11-3 and TRBJ2-1): EAGVVQSPRYKIIEKKQPVAFWCNPISGHNTLYWYLQNLGQGPELLIRYENEEAVDDSQLPKDRFSAERLKGVDSTLKIQPAELGDSAVYLCASSLDSTSGGPYNEQFFGPGTRLTVL.

The chain employs TRBV29-1 and TRBJ1-2; D is ambiguous. The germline V gene has CDR1 SQVTM and CDR2 ANQGSEA. The CDR3 consists of 12 residues. V was cut by 1 base and J by 4 bases, with 7 bases left in between. CDR3 protein: CSVEVSGYGYTF. In nucleotides, the CDR3 is TGCAGCGTTGAAGTATCGGGCTATGGCTACACCTTC.

This rearrangement joins TRBV10-3 to TRBJ1-3; D is possibly TRBD1 (5 bases). CDR1 and CDR2 (germline): ENHRY, SYGVKD. Trimming left V 11 bases short and J 2 bases short, with 13 bases between. There are 13 residues in the CDR3. The CDR3 nucleotides are TGTGCCGCTTGGACCAGGGCTGGAAACACCATATATTTT. Protein product: CAAWTRAGNTIYF.

This clone was counted a few times. The chain is built from TRBV5-4 and TRBJ1-1; tentatively, D is TRBD1 (5 bases). V was cut by 0 bases and J by 0 bases, with 12 bases left in between. Germline V gene sequence: CDR1 SGHNT, CDR2 YYREEE (reference sequence). The CDR3 extends over 16 amino acids. The CDR3 sequence: CASSLDVSGLNTEAFF. CDR3 nucleotide sequence: TGTGCCAGCAGCTTGGATGTGTCAGGGTTGAACACTGAAGCTTTCTTT.

The chain's CDR3 is CASSTTTSGGPPSTDTQYF. The CDR3 bases are TGTGCCAGCAGCACCACGACTAGCGGGGGACCCCCGAGCACAGATACGCAGTATTTT. The chain is built from TRBV21-1 and TRBJ2-3; the D segment call TRBD2 is taken from the table without a DNA check. TRBV21-1 counts as a pseudogene. The CDR3 is 19 amino acids.

The rearrangement uses TRBV6-5 and TRBJ2-7; no definite D call. This CDR3 region has 13 residues. Germline CDR1 and CDR2: MNHEY and SVGAGI. V gave up 2 bases and J gave up 0 bases, with 5 bases separating them. Here the CDR3 reads CASSYRSSYEQYF. The CDR3 DNA sequence: TGTGCCAGCAGTTACAGGAGCTCCTACGAGCAGTACTTC.

The CDR3 loop is CASSVGPRAETQYF. In DNA, the CDR3 is TGTGCCAGCAGCGTAGGTCCTAGGGCGGAGACCCAGTACTTC. The rearrangement joins TRBV9 to TRBJ2-5; D is undetermined. The CDR3 has 14 residues. V lost 0 bases to trimming and J lost 5 bases, with 11 bases between them. Germline assignment: CDR1 SGDLS and CDR2 YYNGEE. Together with reference TRBV9 and TRBJ2-5, the CDR3 gives the full variable domain: DSGVTQTPKHLITATGQRVTLRCSPRSGDLSVYWYQQSLDQGLQFLIQYYNGEERAKGNILERFSAQQFPDLHSELNLSSLELGDSALYFCASSVGPRAETQYFGPGTRLLVL.

The gene calls are TRBV13 and TRBJ1-3, with D maybe TRBD1 (5 bases). The germline V gene encodes CDR1 PRHDT and CDR2 FYEKMQ (reference sequence). The CDR3 runs to 14 residues. V was shortened by 6 bases and J by 2 bases, with 11 bases between the two germline ends. The CDR3 coding sequence is TGTGCCAGCAGTCGGCAGGGAGCTGGAAACACCATATATTTT. This translates into CASSRQGAGNTIYF.

The gene calls are TRBV2 and TRBJ2-7, with D possibly being TRBD1 or TRBD2 (6 bases each). Per germline, CDR1 SNHLY and CDR2 FYNNEI. Deletions cut 4 bases from V and 5 bases from J, with 18 bases between. The CDR3 runs 15 residues. The CDR3 loop is CASSAPPGAGNEQYF. CDR3 DNA: TGTGCCAGCAGTGCACCCCCAGGGGCGGGAAACGAGCAGTACTTC.

The chain carries TRBV5-8 and TRBJ2-3, with D hard to call. Germline V CDR1 and CDR2: SGHTS, YDEGEE. The CDR3 has 16 amino acids. Deletions cut 4 bases from V and 0 bases from J, with 15 bases between. The CDR3 region has the DNA TGTGCCAGCAGCCTTTGGGTGAGCTTTAGCACAGATACGCAGTATTTT. It encodes CASSLWVSFSTDTQYF.

A note on this clone: Other nucleotide sequences in the sample specify the same CDR3. V and J are TRBV18 and TRBJ1-1; 11 positions match TRBD1. This CDR3 is 13 amino acids long. Looked up from germline, CDR1 is KGHSH and CDR2 is LQKENI. V dropped 4 bases and J dropped 7; count of bases not matched to a gene: 2. This CDR3 reads CASSRTGGNEAFF. In DNA form, the CDR3 reads TGTGCCAGCTCACGGACAGGGGGCAATGAAGCTTTCTTT.

J is TRBJ2-3 and V is TRBV9; 10 nucleotides line up with TRBD2. Germline CDR1 SGDLS, CDR2 YYNGEE. CDR3 length equals 17 residues. J lost 4 bases, V lost 3 bases, and 11 bases had no gene match. This chain's CDR3 is CASSAALERGGSDTQYF. The CDR3 bases are TGTGCCAGCAGCGCCGCTCTCGAGCGGGGGGGTTCAGATACGCAGTATTTT.